This TCR beta chain was profiled in a study of blood T cell repertoires in COVID-19. From germline, CDR1 is SGDLS and CDR2 YYNGEE. J gave up 9 bases and V 4 bases, and 7 bases lay outside the gene matches. CDR3 length: 13 amino acids. In its sample, this clone was seen a few times. Produced via immunoSEQ multiplex PCR; TCRdb's table is partial and in-frame only. This sample has some 240,000 clones; roughly 80% occur once, and the top ten carry under 4.5%. The source of this sequence is a man aged 30 to 45 with acute COVID-19. V usage is TRBV9 and J usage is TRBJ2-1; 7 nucleotides match TRBD1. Material for sequencing was PBMCs or T cells enriched from blood (not recorded which). The DNA of the CDR3 is TGTGCCAGCAGCATGGAACAGGGGACTGAGCAGTTCTTC. Encoded protein: CASSMEQGTEQFF.